This TCR beta chain was identified in a study of regulatory T cells in long-lasting Graves disease. General study points: With approximately 2,500 shared public clonotypes, persistent patients exceeded new patients, who shared about a thousand. Accuracy may have been reduced by the small sample size.

At least ten counts were recorded for this clonotype. Its antigen remains unknown. According to the study, TCR beta libraries were built with iRepertoire HTBI primers and CDR3-region Arm-PCR. TCRdb reanalysed the multiplex PCR reads using MiXCR and keeps one entry per CDR3 protein. Here the sample spans approximately 350,000 distinct CDR3 sequences, approximately 25% being singletons. Germline CDR1 and CDR2: SGHAT and FQNNGV. This CDR3 spans 17 amino acids. Losses at the gene ends were 1 base for V and 3 bases for J; bases not matched to a gene: 9. This sample's time point: persistent/refractory GD, antithyroid drugs over 5 years with positive TRAb. Generation of the TCR library employed RNA extracted from PBMCs. Patients were from an endocrinology department in Xi'an, China.

The receptor's source is a middle-aged woman with Graves disease. The starting material was peripheral blood mononuclear cells (PBMCs), obtained when the disease was refractory, from a patient treated with antithyroid drugs. The rearrangement links TRBV11-2 to TRBJ2-7, with 10 bases that match TRBD1. The CDR3 DNA is TGTGCCAGCAGCTTAGGTGACAGGGGGCTCCTCGACTACGAGCAGTACTTC. As protein: CASSLGDRGLLDYEQYF.